The 24 T cell receptor beta chains below all came from one sample that was sequenced in a study of cytotoxic CD8 clonotypes in ibrutinib-treated CLL. The protocol was immunoSEQ multiplex PCR, while the TCRdb copy is restricted to in-frame clones and leaves out a portion. The sample lists nearly 300,000 clones, roughly 76% occurring once. The sample here was PBMCs, taken at disease progression, from a patient treated with ibrutinib. The origin of the receptors is a human donor with chronic lymphocytic leukemia.

The chain carries TRBV6-5 and TRBJ1-1; no definite D call. CDR1 is MNHEY, CDR2 SVGAGI, per germline. The V end lost 6 bases, the J end lost 2 bases, and 10 bases lay between the germline ends. The CDR3 sequence is 13 residues long. Written as DNA, the CDR3 is TGTGCCAGCAGAAACACAGCAAACACTGAAGCTTTCTTT. Its translation is CASRNTANTEAFF.

In its sample, this clone was seen a few times. Within the sample, other DNA sequences also encode this same CDR3. The chain carries TRBV11-2 and TRBJ2-7, with D unclear. Trimming removed 1 base from V and 3 bases from J, with 4 bases in between. The CDR3 extends over 12 amino acids. Looked up from germline, CDR1 is SGHAT and CDR2 is FQNNGV. The chain's CDR3 is CASSLVGYEQYF. CDR3 DNA: TGTGCCAGCAGCTTAGTGGGCTACGAGCAGTACTTC.

The DNA of the CDR3 is TGTGCCAGCAGTTCACCTAGCGGGTGGAAAGAGACCCAGTACTTC. Translated: CASSSPSGWKETQYF. The rearrangement links TRBV28 to TRBJ2-5; 8 bases agree with TRBD2. Unmatched junction bases numbered 7, after V lost 4 bases and J lost 3 bases. CDR1 and CDR2 from the germline V gene are MDHEN and SYDVKM. The CDR3 length is 15 residues. Complete variable domain (other parts from reference TRBV28 and TRBJ2-5): DVKVTQSSRYLVKRTGEKVFLECVQDMDHENMFWYRQDPGLGLRLIYFSYDVKMKEKGDIPEGYSVSREKKERFSLILESASTNQTSMYLCASSSPSGWKETQYFGPGTRLLVL.

This clone was detected once. The chain combines TRBV14 with TRBJ2-7; a possible D gene is TRBD2 (7 bases). V was pared by 2 bases and J by 2 bases, with 13 bases between. The CDR3 covers 15 residues. Germline V lookup: CDR1 SGHDN, CDR2 FVKESK. The CDR3 here is CASSQWAGATYEQYF. CDR3 bases: TGTGCCAGCAGCCAATGGGCGGGGGCGACCTACGAGCAGTACTTC.

The chain has TRBV5-1 and TRBJ1-1, with D uncertain. Germline V gives CDR1 SGHRS, CDR2 YFSETQ. The V end was cut by 1 base, the J end by 3 bases, with 7 bases between. This CDR3 spans 13 amino acids. DNA of the CDR3: TGCGCCAGCAGCTTGAACGGGGACACTGAAGCTTTCTTT. It codes for CASSLNGDTEAFF.

The gene calls are TRBV5-1 and TRBJ2-7, with D uncertain. V lost 0 bases and J lost 3, with 19 bases in between. Germline values: CDR1 SGHRS, CDR2 YFSETQ. This CDR3 region has 17 residues. CDR3 loop: CASSLVPTSGVGYEQYF. Written as DNA, the CDR3 is TGCGCCAGCAGCTTGGTACCTACCTCTGGGGTGGGCTACGAGCAGTACTTC.

This clone has only a few counts. The V and J genes are TRBV7-3 and TRBJ1-2; the D is unclear. The CDR3 is made up of 14 amino acids. V lost 0 bases and J 5 bases, leaving 10 bases between the germline ends. From germline, CDR1 is SGHTA and CDR2 FQGTGA. The CDR3 sequence: CASSLTSSGYGYTF. The CDR3 DNA follows: TGTGCCAGCAGCTTAACCAGTTCTGGGTATGGCTACACCTTC.

The chain combines TRBV5-6 with TRBJ2-1; D ambiguous. This CDR3 contains 14 residues. Looked up from germline, CDR1 is SGHDT and CDR2 is YYEEEE. V lost 8 bases, J lost 4 bases, and 16 bases lay in between. The CDR3 loop is CASHTVQEYNEQFF. For the CDR3, the DNA is TGTGCCAGTCATACAGTCCAGGAATACAATGAGCAGTTCTTC.

The chain uses TRBV15 and TRBJ2-3; no reliable D call. The germline CDR1 and CDR2 sequences are LNHNV and YYDKDF (reference sequence). This CDR3 comprises 14 residues. The V and J ends lost 8 bases and 1 base respectively, with 13 bases between them. CDR3 in DNA: TGTGCCACCCGTAAGTCTTGGGGCACAGATACGCAGTATTTT. As protein: CATRKSWGTDTQYF. Together with reference TRBV15 and TRBJ2-3, the CDR3 gives the full variable domain: DAMVIQNPRYQVTQFGKPVTLSCSQTLNHNVMYWYQQKSSQAPKLLFHYYDKDFNNEADTPDNFQSRRPNTSFCFLDIRSPGLGDTAMYLCATRKSWGTDTQYFGPGTRLTVL.

The chain recombines TRBV7-2 with TRBJ1-1; a weak D match, TRBD1 (5 bases). Trimming pared 6 bases from V and 5 bases from J, leaving 25 bases between. This CDR3 region has 17 residues. Germline loops: CDR1 SGHTA, CDR2 FQGNSA. The CDR3 here is CASSRRDPRLWGTEAFF. CDR3 in DNA: TGTGCCAGCAGTCGGCGGGACCCCCGGCTATGGGGGACTGAAGCTTTCTTT.

This clone has only a few counts. The chain combines TRBV20-1 with TRBJ1-2; D not certain. The CDR3 totals 9 residues. Germline V gene lookup returns CDR1 DFQATT and CDR2 SNEGSKA (reference sequence). V lost 8 bases and J lost 7, with 8 bases in between. The CDR3: CSSSSGYTF. Written as DNA, the CDR3 is TGCAGTAGTAGTTCTGGCTACACCTTC.

CDR3 protein: CASSQEAGPAGELFF. CDR3 bases: TGTGCCAGCAGCCAAGAAGCAGGCCCCGCCGGGGAGCTGTTTTTT. The chain employs TRBV4-2 and TRBJ2-2, with unresolved D. CDR3 length: 15 residues. Trimming removed 0 bases from V and 6 bases from J, with 11 bases in between. Germline V gene sequence: CDR1 LGHNA, CDR2 YNFKEQ.

This clone has more than one count but fewer than ten. Distinct nucleotide sequences in the sample also encode this CDR3. The V call is TRBV18, the J call TRBJ1-2; possibly TRBD1 for D (5 bases). The V end was cut by 6 bases, the J end by 5 bases, with 10 bases between. Looked up from germline, CDR1 is KGHSH and CDR2 is LQKENI. The CDR3 is 12 amino acids. The chain's CDR3 is CASSGDRYGYTF. Written as DNA, the CDR3 is TGTGCCAGCTCCGGAGACAGATATGGCTACACCTTC.

This clone has just a few counts. The J gene is TRBJ1-2, the V gene TRBV7-9; a possible D gene is TRBD1 (6 bases). Germline-derived CDR1 and CDR2 are SEHNR and FQNEAQ (reference sequence). The CDR3 length is 13 residues. The V and J ends lost 3 bases and 8 bases respectively, with 13 bases between them. As DNA, the CDR3 is TGTGCCAGCAGCTTTGTTACAGGGCAAGGCTACACCTTC. Its protein is CASSFVTGQGYTF. Together with reference TRBV7-9 and TRBJ1-2, the CDR3 gives the full variable domain: DTGVSQNPRHKITKRGQNVTFRCDPISEHNRLYWYRQTLGQGPEFLTYFQNEAQLEKSRLLSDRFSAERPKGSFSTLEIQRTEQGDSAMYLCASSFVTGQGYTFGSGTRLTVV.

This clone was counted a few times. The genes are TRBV19 and TRBJ1-2; TRBD1 aligns across 7 bases. This CDR3 comprises 12 residues. V gave up 6 bases and J gave up 3 bases; unmatched junction bases: 1. Germline loops: CDR1 LNHDA, CDR2 SQIVND (reference sequence). The CDR3 protein is CASRQGYYGYTF. The CDR3 DNA is TGTGCCAGTAGACAGGGGTACTATGGCTACACCTTC.

The chain uses TRBV19 and TRBJ1-5, with D perhaps TRBD1 (6 bases). Germline CDR1 LNHDA, CDR2 SQIVND (reference sequence). This CDR3 is 16 amino acids long. V shed 3 bases and J shed 4 bases, with 16 bases lying between them. In DNA, the CDR3 is TGTGCCAGTAGTATCCTACCCACAGGGCCAAATCAGCCCCAGCATTTT. Translating gives CASSILPTGPNQPQHF.

The chain carries TRBV29-1 and TRBJ2-1; D unresolved. CDR3 length: 14 residues. Germline V lookup: CDR1 SQVTM, CDR2 ANQGSEA. V was pared by 6 bases and J by 0 bases, with 12 bases between. The CDR3 is CSVKTLHSYNEQFF. In DNA, the CDR3 is TGCAGCGTGAAGACACTCCACTCCTACAATGAGCAGTTCTTC.

This chain links TRBV14 with TRBJ2-1; possibly TRBD2 for D (5 bases). Germline values: CDR1 SGHDN, CDR2 FVKESK. V was trimmed by 5 bases and J by 4 bases, leaving 12 bases between them. The CDR3 has 14 amino acids. This chain's CDR3 is CASSLDGGYNEQFF. CDR3 DNA sequence: TGTGCCAGCAGCTTGGACGGAGGATACAATGAGCAGTTCTTC.

The V call is TRBV5-1, the J call TRBJ2-5, with TRBD2 identical over 7 bases. The germline V gene has CDR1 SGHRS and CDR2 YFSETQ. The CDR3 totals 14 residues. The V gene end was trimmed by 6 bases and the J gene end by 1 base; junction bases not matched to a gene: 6. The CDR3 protein is CASTERDFQETQYF. CDR3 DNA sequence: TGCGCCAGCACCGAGCGGGATTTCCAAGAGACCCAGTACTTC.

This chain links TRBV10-3 with TRBJ2-7; the D gene is possibly TRBD2 (5 bases). CDR3 size: 13 residues. The V gene's germline CDR1 is ENHRY and CDR2 SYGVKD. V lost 7 bases to trimming and J lost 5 bases, with 15 bases between them. The CDR3: CAINASPGNEQYF. For the CDR3, the DNA is TGTGCCATCAATGCCTCGCCGGGGAACGAGCAGTACTTC.

In nucleotides, the CDR3 is TGCGCCAGCAGCTGGGAGCGGGAGAGCTACGAGCAGTACTTC. Protein: CASSWERESYEQYF. The chain uses TRBV5-1 and TRBJ2-7; 8 bases line up with TRBD2. Germline V lookup: CDR1 SGHRS, CDR2 YFSETQ. The CDR3 is made up of 14 amino acids. V dropped 3 bases and J dropped 3; count of bases not matched to a gene: 5.

The gene calls are TRBV19 and TRBJ2-7; 8 nucleotides match TRBD1. CDR3 length equals 15 residues. Germline-derived CDR1 and CDR2 are LNHDA and SQIVND (reference sequence). The V and J ends lost 6 bases and 2 bases, in that order; junction bases with no gene match: 9. The CDR3 reads CASSLRGQEPYEQYF. The CDR3 nucleotides read TGTGCCAGTAGCCTTCGGGGACAGGAACCCTACGAGCAGTACTTC.

Turning to this clone: Other DNA sequences from this sample encode an identical CDR3 as well. This chain connects TRBV28 to TRBJ2-7; TRBD2 matches at 12 bases. CDR3 length equals 15 residues. After removal of 2 bases from V and 3 bases from J, the junction contained 2 bases not matched to a gene. Germline V gives CDR1 MDHEN, CDR2 SYDVKM. For the CDR3, the DNA is TGTGCCAGCAGTTTACGGACTAGCGGGAACTACGAGCAGTACTTC. Protein product: CASSLRTSGNYEQYF.

V gene TRBV29-1 combines with J gene TRBJ2-3; no firm D call. Germline V gene sequence: CDR1 SQVTM, CDR2 ANQGSEA. This CDR3 comprises 14 residues. Trimming took off 3 bases at V and 1 base at J, with 11 bases between the two ends. This CDR3 is CSVERIRGTDTQYF. The DNA of the CDR3 is TGCAGCGTTGAGAGGATTAGGGGCACAGATACGCAGTATTTT.